Presented here are 27 T cell receptor beta chains from one specimen sequenced in a study of shared clonotypes between healthy human individuals. Method: immunoSEQ multiplex PCR; TCRdb's copy keeps in-frame clones and lacks some. The repertoire holds around 700,000 clones, with roughly 73% as singletons. The sample taken for sequencing was memory CD4+ T cells sorted from blood. Subset here: CD45RA-negative fraction. These receptors were collected from a woman younger than 45 in good health.

The chain combines TRBV5-4 with TRBJ1-5; D remains unclear. Trimming cost V 0 bases and J 5 bases, with 6 bases left between them. CDR3 length: 13 amino acids. Germline V gene sequence: CDR1 SGHNT, CDR2 YYREEE (reference sequence). The CDR3 DNA is TGTGCCAGCAGCTTGGGGGCAGATCAGCCCCAGCATTTT. It yields the protein CASSLGADQPQHF.

The chain couples TRBV5-5 to TRBJ2-7, with D unresolved. Trimming cost V 0 bases and J 0 bases, with 7 bases left between them. The CDR3 has 14 amino acids. Germline V gene lookup returns CDR1 SGHKS and CDR2 YYEKEE (reference sequence). The CDR3 nucleotides read TGTGCCAGCAGCTTGGATGTCTTCTCCTACGAGCAGTACTTC. Translation gives CASSLDVFSYEQYF.

Here the CDR3 reads CAISTGTGTPGNTEAFF. Written as DNA, the CDR3 is TGTGCCATCAGTACCGGGACAGGGACCCCTGGTAACACTGAAGCTTTCTTT. This chain connects TRBV10-3 to TRBJ1-1; TRBD1 aligns across 9 bases. Germline values: CDR1 ENHRY, CDR2 SYGVKD. After removal of 5 bases from V and 2 bases from J, the junction contained 12 bases not matched to a gene. The CDR3 length is 17 residues.

This chain connects TRBV6-1 to TRBJ1-2; D remains unclear. The CDR3 runs to 12 residues. The germline V gene has CDR1 MNHNS and CDR2 SASEGT. Trimming stripped 7 bases from V and 5 bases from J, with 11 bases between. CDR3 in DNA: TGTGCCAGCAATGTATTACCGTATGGCTACACCTTC. Amino acids: CASNVLPYGYTF.

There are a few counts of this clone. CDR3 in amino acids: CASSQSGRVITGELFF. In DNA, the CDR3 is TGCGCCAGCAGTCAATCGGGCAGGGTGATTACCGGGGAGCTGTTTTTT. This chain uses TRBV23-1 with TRBJ2-2; perhaps TRBD1 as D (5 bases). TRBV23-1 is assigned to the ORF class and has an uncertain function. Trimming took off 0 bases at V and 5 bases at J, with 13 bases between the two ends. The CDR3 is made up of 16 amino acids.

Only one count was recorded for this clone. The rearrangement joins TRBV5-1 to TRBJ2-7; tentative D call: TRBD1 (8 bases). The CDR3 loop spans 14 amino acids. V was pared by 5 bases and J by 2 bases, with 14 bases between. CDR1 is SGHRS and CDR2 is YFSETQ in the germline V gene. CDR3 nucleotide sequence: TGCGCCAGCAGAAGCGGGACAGGTACCTACGAGCAGTACTTC. Amino acids: CASRSGTGTYEQYF.

The chain links TRBV30 to TRBJ1-1; 7 nucleotides match TRBD1. The germline V gene has CDR1 GTSNPN and CDR2 SVGIG (reference sequence). The CDR3 is made up of 13 amino acids. The V segment lost 5 bases and the J segment 1 base; nucleotides outside the gene matches: 4. The chain's CDR3 is CAWARGRNTEAFF. The CDR3 nucleotides are TGTGCCTGGGCAAGGGGGCGGAACACTGAAGCTTTCTTT. Looking up the rest from reference TRBV30 and TRBJ1-1 gives the full variable domain: SQTIHQWPATLVQPVGSPLSLECTVEGTSNPNLYWYRQAAGRGLQLLFYSVGIGQISSEVPQNLSASRPQDRQFILSSKKLLLSDSGFYLCAWARGRNTEAFFGQGTRLTVV.

The chain recombines TRBV11-2 with TRBJ2-5; no clear D gene. Trimming left V 0 bases short and J 7 bases short, with 0 bases between. This CDR3 contains 10 residues. The germline CDR1 and CDR2 sequences are SGHAT and FQNNGV. The CDR3 DNA sequence: TGTGCCAGCAGCTTAGAGACCCAGTACTTC. This gives the protein CASSLETQYF.

Here the CDR3 reads CASSYGQGEFTGELFF. The CDR3 bases are TGTGCCAGCAGTTATGGCCAGGGGGAGTTCACCGGGGAGCTGTTTTTT. This chain joins TRBV6-5 and TRBJ2-2; 7 nucleotides align to TRBD1. The V and J ends lost 3 bases and 4 bases, in that order; junction bases with no gene match: 8. The CDR3 has 16 amino acids. The germline V gene encodes CDR1 MNHEY and CDR2 SVGAGI.

This clone was picked up one time. This chain uses TRBV30 with TRBJ2-3; 10 bases are shared with TRBD1. The CDR3 covers 18 residues. The V gene end was trimmed by 0 bases and the J gene end by 4 bases; junction bases not matched to a gene: 13. Germline loops: CDR1 GTSNPN, CDR2 SVGIG (reference sequence). The CDR3 DNA is TGTGCCTGGAGTGTTGGGACAGGGGTTATTTTAGGTCCAGATACGCAGTATTTT. Amino acids: CAWSVGTGVILGPDTQYF. The full variable domain, completed using reference TRBV30 and TRBJ2-3, is SQTIHQWPATLVQPVGSPLSLECTVEGTSNPNLYWYRQAAGRGLQLLFYSVGIGQISSEVPQNLSASRPQDRQFILSSKKLLLSDSGFYLCAWSVGTGVILGPDTQYFGPGTRLTVL.

This clone was picked up a small number of times. As DNA, the CDR3 is TGTGCCAGCATGGTGGGAGGAAACTACAATGAGCAGTTCTTC. This translates into CASMVGGNYNEQFF. The chain recombines TRBV28 with TRBJ2-1; TRBD2 might be the D (6 bases). This CDR3 contains 14 residues. Trimming stripped 7 bases from V and 3 bases from J, with 13 bases between. Germline V gives CDR1 MDHEN, CDR2 SYDVKM.

This sequence joins TRBV7-6 and TRBJ2-7; 11 bases align to TRBD1. With V trimmed by 1 base and J by 3 bases, 5 bases remained unmatched. Germline CDR1 SGHVS, CDR2 FNYEAQ. The CDR3 extends over 16 amino acids. CDR3 bases: TGTGCCAGCAGCTTAGGGACAGGGGGCTCAGTCTACGAGCAGTACTTC. Its protein is CASSLGTGGSVYEQYF.

This clone appeared many times. The rearrangement uses TRBV5-1 and TRBJ1-1, with 10 bases matching TRBD1. The J segment lost 8 bases and the V segment lost 3 bases, leaving 7 bases of the junction unmatched. Germline-derived CDR1 and CDR2 are SGHRS and YFSETQ. There are 14 residues in the CDR3. This CDR3 reads CASSYRQGAGEAFF. CDR3 DNA: TGCGCCAGCAGCTATAGACAGGGGGCCGGAGAAGCTTTCTTT.

V is TRBV11-2 and J is TRBJ2-7; D not certain. The V gene lost 1 base and the J gene lost 0 bases, with 13 bases spanning the gap. Germline lookup yields CDR1 SGHAT and CDR2 FQNNGV. The CDR3 is made up of 16 amino acids. DNA of the CDR3: TGTGCCAGCAGCTTAGGGTCTGGTTTAAACTCCTACGAGCAGTACTTC. This gives the protein CASSLGSGLNSYEQYF.

This clone was found once. The chain carries TRBV14 and TRBJ1-1, with TRBD1 matching 7 bases. Losses at the gene ends were 3 bases for V and 8 bases for J; bases not matched to a gene: 6. CDR1 and CDR2 (germline): SGHDN, FVKESK. The CDR3 spans 13 residues. The CDR3 DNA follows: TGTGCCAGCAGCCACACTTCAGGGGGAGAAGCTTTCTTT. Translation: CASSHTSGGEAFF.

The chain couples TRBV9 to TRBJ2-2; D not certain. CDR1 is SGDLS, CDR2 YYNGEE, per germline. V lost 2 bases and J 0 bases, leaving 8 bases between the germline ends. This CDR3 spans 15 amino acids. CDR3 nucleotides: TGTGCCAGCAGCGTGCTTAAATCGAACACCGGGGAGCTGTTTTTT. This gives the protein CASSVLKSNTGELFF. Drawing the rest from reference TRBV9 and TRBJ2-2, the complete variable domain is DSGVTQTPKHLITATGQRVTLRCSPRSGDLSVYWYQQSLDQGLQFLIQYYNGEERAKGNILERFSAQQFPDLHSELNLSSLELGDSALYFCASSVLKSNTGELFFGEGSRLTVL.

The chain combines TRBV6-1 with TRBJ1-3; D is possibly TRBD1 (6 bases). V lost 7 bases and J 2 bases, leaving 12 bases between the germline ends. The germline V gene encodes CDR1 MNHNS and CDR2 SASEGT. The CDR3 extends over 14 amino acids. This CDR3 is CASIGGLPGNTIYF. The CDR3 bases are TGTGCCAGCATTGGGGGGCTCCCTGGAAACACCATATATTTT.

This clone showed up just a few times. Other nucleotide sequences from this sample produce the same CDR3. V and J are TRBV6-1 and TRBJ2-1; no reliable D call. The length of the CDR3 is 14 residues. Germline V gives CDR1 MNHNS, CDR2 SASEGT. V lost 7 bases and J lost 0, with 10 bases in between. Written as DNA, the CDR3 is TGTGCCAGCAACAGAGGCAGCTCCTACAATGAGCAGTTCTTC. This codes for CASNRGSSYNEQFF.

Regarding this clone: This CDR3 is also generated by other DNA sequences in the sample. This chain joins TRBV28 and TRBJ1-4, with D maybe TRBD1 (5 bases). Looked up from germline, CDR1 is MDHEN and CDR2 is SYDVKM. CDR3 length: 14 amino acids. V lost 3 bases and J lost 2, with 7 bases in between. The CDR3 protein is CASSFGGTNEKLFF. CDR3 in DNA: TGTGCCAGCAGTTTCGGGGGGACTAATGAAAAACTGTTTTTT.

In DNA form, the CDR3 reads TGTGCCAGCAGCTTAGTAGGTTCTAGCGGGAGCGGGACCCAGTACTTC. Amino acids: CASSLVGSSGSGTQYF. This chain joins TRBV11-2 and TRBJ2-5; TRBD2 matches at 10 bases. Germline V gene data show CDR1 as SGHAT and CDR2 as FQNNGV. The V and J ends lost 1 base and 7 bases, in that order; junction bases with no gene match: 9. This CDR3 spans 16 amino acids.

The chain is built from TRBV4-1 and TRBJ2-1; TRBD2 agrees at 8 bases. CDR3 length: 15 amino acids. V gave up 2 bases and J gave up 5 bases; unmatched junction bases: 5. CDR1 MGHRA and CDR2 YSYEKL come from the germline V gene. The CDR3 loop is CASSQPTSGHNEQFF. CDR3 DNA: TGCGCCAGCAGCCAACCTACTAGCGGTCACAATGAGCAGTTCTTC.

This chain uses TRBV2 with TRBJ2-1; D may be TRBD2 (6 bases). The length of the CDR3 is 13 residues. With 4 bases removed from V and 7 bases from J, the gap between germline ends came to 11 bases. The germline CDR1 and CDR2 sequences are SNHLY and FYNNEI. CDR3 nucleotides: TGTGCCAGCAGTGGGTTAGCGGTGAATGAGCAGTTCTTC. It encodes CASSGLAVNEQFF.

The rearrangement links TRBV28 to TRBJ1-3; D remains ambiguous. CDR3 size: 14 residues. Per germline, CDR1 MDHEN and CDR2 SYDVKM. The V end was cut by 3 bases, the J end by 7 bases, with 13 bases between. The CDR3 region has the DNA TGTGCCAGCAGTTTGACGGAGCCCGGGAACACCATATATTTT. Translation gives CASSLTEPGNTIYF.

The chain couples TRBV5-1 to TRBJ2-7; TRBD1 might be the D (5 bases). The V gene's germline CDR1 is SGHRS and CDR2 YFSETQ. The V end lost 4 bases, the J end lost 0 bases, and 8 bases lay between the germline ends. The CDR3 has 13 residues. The CDR3 DNA is TGCGCCAGCAGCGCGGACAACTCCTACGAGCAGTACTTC. Its translation is CASSADNSYEQYF.

The chain employs TRBV7-9 and TRBJ2-3; TRBD1 might be the D (6 bases). The germline V gene has CDR1 SEHNR and CDR2 FQNEAQ (reference sequence). V lost 3 bases to trimming and J lost 4 bases, with 11 bases between them. The CDR3 runs to 14 residues. For the CDR3, the DNA is TGTGCCAGCAGCTTCGCAGGGGCTGCAGATACGCAGTATTTT. It codes for CASSFAGAADTQYF. The whole variable domain, remainder taken from reference TRBV7-9 and TRBJ2-3, is DTGVSQNPRHKITKRGQNVTFRCDPISEHNRLYWYRQTLGQGPEFLTYFQNEAQLEKSRLLSDRFSAERPKGSFSTLEIQRTEQGDSAMYLCASSFAGAADTQYFGPGTRLTVL.

This clone was seen a handful of times. The rearrangement links TRBV14 to TRBJ2-3; possibly TRBD1 for D (6 bases). The V gene's germline CDR1 is SGHDN and CDR2 FVKESK. Trimming shortened V by 5 bases and J by 1 base, and 13 bases separated the two germline ends. The CDR3 has 15 amino acids. The CDR3 region is CASSIQGWRTDTQYF. The CDR3 DNA reads as TGTGCCAGCAGCATACAGGGTTGGCGCACAGATACGCAGTATTTT. The complete variable domain, with remaining parts taken from reference TRBV14 and TRBJ2-3, reads EAGVTQFPSHSVIEKGQTVTLRCDPISGHDNLYWYRRVMGKEIKFLLHFVKESKQDESGMPNNRFLAERTGGTYSTLKVQPAELEDSGVYFCASSIQGWRTDTQYFGPGTRLTVL.

This clone was observed a single time. This chain joins TRBV15 and TRBJ2-5; D gene unclear. The CDR3 totals 11 residues. Trimming shortened V by 1 base and J by 7 bases, and 4 bases separated the two germline ends. Germline-derived CDR1 and CDR2 are LNHNV and YYDKDF (reference sequence). The DNA for the CDR3 is TGTGCCACCAGCAGAGGGGTGACCCAGTACTTC. Residues: CATSRGVTQYF.